This T cell receptor beta chain was sequenced during a study of cytomegalovirus exposure and HLA in healthy donors. Overall study results and limits: HLA alleles showed associations with about 15,000 TCR beta sequences in a later analysis, at a 0.05 false discovery rate. A cluster of highly shared sequence variants was likely a sequencing artifact.

Germline values: CDR1 LNHDA, CDR2 SQIVND (reference sequence). Between the trimmed V and J ends, which lost 5 bases and 2 bases, there was a span of 7 bases. This CDR3 is built from 12 residues. A word on this clone: Its antigen is unknown.

Vbeta (60) and Jbeta (13) primers were used in the PCR. The method was immunoSEQ multiplex PCR; TCRdb's version includes in-frame clones alone and lacks a portion of them. Of approximately 140,000 clones in the sample, roughly three quarters were seen once. The sequenced sample was PBMCs. V is TRBV19 and J is TRBJ2-7, with D perhaps TRBD2 (6 bases). This TCR was sampled from a human donor in good health. CDR3 sequence reads: CASSGEAYEQYF. In DNA form, the CDR3 reads TGTGCCAGTAGTGGGGAGGCCTACGAGCAGTACTTC.